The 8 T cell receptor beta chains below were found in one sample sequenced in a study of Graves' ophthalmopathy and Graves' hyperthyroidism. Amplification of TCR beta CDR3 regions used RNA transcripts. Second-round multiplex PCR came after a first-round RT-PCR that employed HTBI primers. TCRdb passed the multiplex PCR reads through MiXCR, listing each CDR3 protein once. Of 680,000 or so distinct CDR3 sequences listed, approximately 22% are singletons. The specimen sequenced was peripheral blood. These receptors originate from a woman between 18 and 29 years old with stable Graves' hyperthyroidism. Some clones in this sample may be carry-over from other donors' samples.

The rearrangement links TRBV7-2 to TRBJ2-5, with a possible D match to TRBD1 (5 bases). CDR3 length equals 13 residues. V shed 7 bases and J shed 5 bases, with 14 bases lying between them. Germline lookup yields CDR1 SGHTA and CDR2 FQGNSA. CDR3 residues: CASTVQGRETQYF. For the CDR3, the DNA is TGTGCCAGCACCGTGCAGGGTCGGGAGACCCAGTACTTC.

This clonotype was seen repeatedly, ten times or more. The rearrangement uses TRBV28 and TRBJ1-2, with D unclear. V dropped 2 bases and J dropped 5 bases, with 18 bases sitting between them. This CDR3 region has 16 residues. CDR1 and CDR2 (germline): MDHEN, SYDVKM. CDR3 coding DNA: TGTGCCAGCAGTTTAGCGGCAGCGCAACAAGGGTATGGCTACACCTTC. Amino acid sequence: CASSLAAAQQGYGYTF.

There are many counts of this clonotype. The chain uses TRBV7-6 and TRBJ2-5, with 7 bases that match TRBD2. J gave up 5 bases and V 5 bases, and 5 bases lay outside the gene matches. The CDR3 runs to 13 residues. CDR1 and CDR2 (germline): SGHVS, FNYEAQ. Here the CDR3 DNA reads TGTGCCAGCAGCCGGGGGGTCCGGGAGACCCAGTACTTC. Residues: CASSRGVRETQYF.

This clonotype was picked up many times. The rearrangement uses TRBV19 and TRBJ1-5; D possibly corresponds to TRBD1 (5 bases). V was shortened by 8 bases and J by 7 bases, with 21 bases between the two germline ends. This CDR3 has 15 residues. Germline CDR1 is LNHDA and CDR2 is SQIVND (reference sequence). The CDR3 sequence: CASCEVWGEGQPQHF. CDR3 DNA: TGTGCCAGTTGTGAGGTTTGGGGCGAGGGCCAGCCCCAGCATTTT.

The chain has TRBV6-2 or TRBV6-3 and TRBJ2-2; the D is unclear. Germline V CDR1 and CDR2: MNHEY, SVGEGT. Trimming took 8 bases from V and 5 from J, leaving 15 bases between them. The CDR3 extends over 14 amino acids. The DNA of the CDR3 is TGTGCCAGCTCACGTGATGGGTGGACCGGGGAGCTGTTTTTT. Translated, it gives CASSRDGWTGELFF.

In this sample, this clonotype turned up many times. The CDR3 nucleotides are TGTGCCAGCAAGGGTGCCTACGAGCAGTACTTC. Amino acids: CASKGAYEQYF. This chain joins TRBV27 and TRBJ2-7, with D unclear. V shed 7 bases and J shed 2 bases, with 6 bases lying between them. CDR1 is MNHEY and CDR2 is SMNVEV in the germline V gene (reference sequence). The CDR3 is 11 residues long.

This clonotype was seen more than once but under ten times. The CDR3 coding sequence is TGCAGTGCCCAGCTTTCGGGGGTAGGGGAGACCCAGTACTTC. Translating gives CSAQLSGVGETQYF. The chain has TRBV20-1 and TRBJ2-5, with D possibly matching TRBD2 (6 bases). This CDR3 spans 14 amino acids. Germline CDR1 and CDR2: DFQATT and SNEGSKA (reference sequence). The V and J ends lost 6 bases and 5 bases respectively, with 19 bases between them.

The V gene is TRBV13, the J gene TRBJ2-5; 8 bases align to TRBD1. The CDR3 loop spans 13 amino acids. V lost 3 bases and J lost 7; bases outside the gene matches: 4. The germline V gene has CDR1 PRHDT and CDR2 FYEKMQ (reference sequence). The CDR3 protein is CASSLAGGRTQYF. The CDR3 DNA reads TGTGCCAGCAGCTTGGCAGGGGGCAGGACCCAGTACTTC.